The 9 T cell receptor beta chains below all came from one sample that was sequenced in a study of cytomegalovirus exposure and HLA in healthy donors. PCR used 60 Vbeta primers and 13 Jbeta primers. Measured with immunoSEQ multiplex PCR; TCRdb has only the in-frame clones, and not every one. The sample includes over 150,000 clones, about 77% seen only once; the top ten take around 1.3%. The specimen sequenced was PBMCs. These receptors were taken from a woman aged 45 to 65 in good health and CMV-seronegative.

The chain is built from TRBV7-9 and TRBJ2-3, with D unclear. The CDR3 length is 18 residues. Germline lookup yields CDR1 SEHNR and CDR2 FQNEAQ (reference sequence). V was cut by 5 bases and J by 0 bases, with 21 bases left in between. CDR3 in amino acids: CASSPRWSERKSTDTQYF. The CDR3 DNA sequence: TGTGCCAGCAGCCCCCGTTGGTCTGAGCGTAAGAGCACAGATACGCAGTATTTT.

The CDR3 sequence: CAISEIARTENWEQYF. In nucleotides, the CDR3 is TGTGCCATCAGTGAGATCGCCCGGACAGAGAATTGGGAGCAGTACTTC. The chain has TRBV10-3 and TRBJ2-7; D possibly corresponds to TRBD1 (6 bases). There are 16 residues in the CDR3. Trimming removed 2 bases at V and 7 bases at J, with 21 bases between. Germline V lookup: CDR1 ENHRY, CDR2 SYGVKD.

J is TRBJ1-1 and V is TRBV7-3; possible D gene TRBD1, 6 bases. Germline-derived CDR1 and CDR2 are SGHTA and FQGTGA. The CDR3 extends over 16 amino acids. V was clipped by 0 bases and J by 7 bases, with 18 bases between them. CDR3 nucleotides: TGTGCCAGCAGCTTAACCCACAGGGCGGACCGTGGTGAAGCTTTCTTT. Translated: CASSLTHRADRGEAFF.

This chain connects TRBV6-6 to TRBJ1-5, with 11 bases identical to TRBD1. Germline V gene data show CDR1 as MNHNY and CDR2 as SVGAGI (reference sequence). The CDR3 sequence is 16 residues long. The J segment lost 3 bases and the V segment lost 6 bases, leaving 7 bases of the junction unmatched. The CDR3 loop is CASSGDRGKINQPQHF. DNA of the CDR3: TGTGCCAGCAGCGGGGACAGGGGGAAAATCAATCAGCCCCAGCATTTT.

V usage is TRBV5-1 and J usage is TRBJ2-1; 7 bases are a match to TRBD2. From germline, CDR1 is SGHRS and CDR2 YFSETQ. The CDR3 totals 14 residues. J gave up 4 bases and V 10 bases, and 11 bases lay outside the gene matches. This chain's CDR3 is CACGPSGGYNEQFF. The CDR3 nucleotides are TGCGCCTGCGGCCCTAGCGGAGGGTACAATGAGCAGTTCTTC.

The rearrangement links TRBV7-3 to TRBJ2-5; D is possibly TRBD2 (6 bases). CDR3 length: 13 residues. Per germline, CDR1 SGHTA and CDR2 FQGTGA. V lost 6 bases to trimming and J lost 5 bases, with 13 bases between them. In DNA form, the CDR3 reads TGTGCCAGCAGTCCCGGGGGTTCGGAGACCCAGTACTTC. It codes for CASSPGGSETQYF.

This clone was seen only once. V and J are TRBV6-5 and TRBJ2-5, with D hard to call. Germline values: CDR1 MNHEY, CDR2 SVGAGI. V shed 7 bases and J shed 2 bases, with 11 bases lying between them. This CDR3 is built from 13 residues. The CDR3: CASNKWQQETQYF. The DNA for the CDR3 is TGTGCCAGCAATAAATGGCAGCAAGAGACCCAGTACTTC.

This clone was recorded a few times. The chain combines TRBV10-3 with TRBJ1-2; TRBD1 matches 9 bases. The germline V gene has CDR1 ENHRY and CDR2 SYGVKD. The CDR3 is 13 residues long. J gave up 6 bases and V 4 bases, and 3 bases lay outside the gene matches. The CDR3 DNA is TGTGCCATCAGTGCGGACAGGGGAAATGGCTACACCTTC. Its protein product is CAISADRGNGYTF.

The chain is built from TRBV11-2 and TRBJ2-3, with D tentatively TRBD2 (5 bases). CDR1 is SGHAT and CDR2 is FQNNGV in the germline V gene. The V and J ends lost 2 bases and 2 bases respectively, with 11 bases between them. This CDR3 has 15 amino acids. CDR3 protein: CASSLWTDYTDTQYF. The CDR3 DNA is TGTGCCAGCAGCTTATGGACCGACTACACAGATACGCAGTATTTT.